This T cell receptor beta chain appears in the sequencing data of a study of cytomegalovirus exposure and HLA in healthy donors. The PCR had 60 Vbeta and 13 Jbeta primers. This table comes from immunoSEQ multiplex PCR, and its TCRdb copy is limited to in-frame clones, with some not included. The sample yields 85,000 to 100,000 clones, about three quarters seen once. Germline V lookup: CDR1 SGHTA, CDR2 FQGNSA. Trimming shortened V by 6 bases and J by 6 bases, and 14 bases separated the two germline ends. CDR3 length: 14 residues. This sequence was found in a man aged 50-59 years in good health and CMV-seropositive. Material for sequencing was PBMCs. The chain recombines TRBV7-2 with TRBJ1-4; TRBD1 might be the D (5 bases). The CDR3 region is CASSQNQGHEKLFF. CDR3 coding DNA: TGTGCCAGCAGTCAAAATCAGGGCCATGAAAAACTGTTTTTT.